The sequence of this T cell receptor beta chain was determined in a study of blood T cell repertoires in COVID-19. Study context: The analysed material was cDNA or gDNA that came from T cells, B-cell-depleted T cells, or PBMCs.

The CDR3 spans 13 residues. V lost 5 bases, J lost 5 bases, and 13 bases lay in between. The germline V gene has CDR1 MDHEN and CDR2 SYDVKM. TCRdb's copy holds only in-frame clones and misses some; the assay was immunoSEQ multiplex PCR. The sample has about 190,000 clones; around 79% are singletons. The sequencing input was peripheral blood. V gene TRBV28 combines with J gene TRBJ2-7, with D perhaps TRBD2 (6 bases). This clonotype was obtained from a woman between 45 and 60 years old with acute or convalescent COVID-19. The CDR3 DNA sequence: TGTGCCAGCAGTCGGGACTTCAGCGACGAGCAGTACTTC. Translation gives CASSRDFSDEQYF.